A selection of T cell receptor beta chains follows, all from one sample in a study of cytomegalovirus exposure and HLA in healthy donors. Sequencing was performed with immunoSEQ multiplex PCR; in TCRdb, only in-frame clones are kept and a portion is missing. The table has about 130,000 clones, 80% seen once. The sample consisted of PBMCs. Every receptor here comes from a woman aged 35 to 49 in good health and CMV-seronegative. The CDR3 runs from the conserved cysteine through the conserved F or W. A row's size may be missing; if present it is once, few, many or a size class.

V gene: TRBV15; clone size: NA; CDR3 protein: CATSRDGRQGGTQYF
V gene: TRBV7-8; clone size: NA; CDR3 protein: CASSPQSSGNTIYF
V gene: TRBV28; clone size: NA; CDR3 protein: CASSPTVISNQPQHF
V gene: TRBV4-2; clone size: few; CDR3 protein: CASSQAVRGETQYF
V gene: TRBV4-3; clone size: few; CDR3 protein: CASSQHRGPTGELFF
V gene: TRBV12-5; clone size: NA; CDR3 protein: CASGLVQGQGSLNLYEQYF
V gene: TRBV9; clone size: few; CDR3 protein: CASSVGPSGRHGAAGELFF
V gene: TRBV7-9; clone size: NA; CDR3 protein: CASSLETIGTDGYTF
V gene: TRBV5-5; clone size: NA; CDR3 protein: CASSLGQGALYGYTF
V gene: TRBV19; clone size: NA; CDR3 protein: CASSPLGTGKYGYTF
V gene: TRBV4-3; clone size: NA; CDR3 protein: CASSQASPGQVLSNEQFF
V gene: TRBV2; clone size: few; CDR3 protein: CASSSGTGDEKLFF
V gene: TRBV4-1; clone size: NA; CDR3 protein: CASSQFAPGSNQPQHF
V gene: TRBV6-4; clone size: once; CDR3 protein: CASRRTSGPPTRDNEQFF
V gene: TRBV9; clone size: NA; CDR3 protein: CASSGGIGGGREETQYF
V gene: TRBV29-1; clone size: once; CDR3 protein: CSQTTEQGAFF
V gene: TRBV4-1; clone size: NA; CDR3 protein: CASSQTGTRGNNEQFF
V gene: TRBV18; clone size: few; CDR3 protein: CASSIDRGSGNTIYF
V gene: TRBV1; clone size: NA; CDR3 protein: CTSSHPGYQETQYF
V gene: TRBV6-5; clone size: few; CDR3 protein: CASSYVRSGEQYF
V gene: TRBV5-1; clone size: NA; CDR3 protein: CASSLDRQFAEAFF
V gene: TRBV5-1; clone size: NA; CDR3 protein: CASGRGSTDTQYF
V gene: TRBV7-8; clone size: NA; CDR3 protein: CASSLRRTSGSYEQYF
V gene: TRBV27; clone size: NA; CDR3 protein: CASSLGAWQETQYF
V gene: TRBV7-6; clone size: NA; CDR3 protein: CASSLTGVEQYF
V gene: TRBV19; clone size: NA; CDR3 protein: CASSAAGTDFYEQYF
V gene: TRBV5-4; clone size: NA; CDR3 protein: CASSLEGVRNTDTQYF
V gene: TRBV5-5; clone size: NA; CDR3 protein: CASSRMPGTGTWEQYF
V gene: TRBV27; clone size: few; CDR3 protein: CASSWTGTSYEQYF
V gene: TRBV29-1; clone size: NA; CDR3 protein: CSVFGGPSTDTQYF
V gene: TRBV7-2; clone size: NA; CDR3 protein: CASSLAGGPNEQYF
V gene: TRBV4-3; clone size: few; CDR3 protein: CASSQDARTGELFF
V gene: TRBV5-1; clone size: NA; CDR3 protein: CASSLDRSFSYEQYF
V gene: TRBV6-1; clone size: NA; CDR3 protein: CASSENSGQDIYGYTF
V gene: TRBV7-9; clone size: NA; CDR3 protein: CASTLTGGDTGELFF
V gene: TRBV4-3; clone size: NA; CDR3 protein: CASSHGTGNTIYF
V gene: TRBV4-1; clone size: NA; CDR3 protein: CASSLRQATNEKLFF
V gene: TRBV18; clone size: NA; CDR3 protein: CASSPGLQGLAGGLAYNEQFF
V gene: TRBV6-5; clone size: NA; CDR3 protein: CASTGQGDYGYTF
V gene: TRBV19; clone size: once; CDR3 protein: CASSKSEYDTQYF
V gene: TRBV5-1; clone size: few; CDR3 protein: CASSLDASKNIQYF
V gene: TRBV28; clone size: NA; CDR3 protein: CASSLGGSLYEQYF
V gene: TRBV7-6; clone size: NA; CDR3 protein: CASTMLNRARETQYF
V gene: TRBV29-1; clone size: NA; CDR3 protein: CSVVGQGATTGQVNEQFF
V gene: TRBV7-9; clone size: NA; CDR3 protein: CASSPGVGGPYEQYF
V gene: TRBV5-1; clone size: NA; CDR3 protein: CASSLYSGQANYGYTF